What follows is one T cell receptor beta chain and its context. Its antigen is not identified. The sample is drawn from a study of CD8 T cells in Susac syndrome. Study outcomes and limitations: As acknowledged by the study, its TCR sequencing and HLA analysis included a relatively small number of individuals. Clonal expansion of Susac CD8+ cells peaked in TEMRA cells, and it also peaked in active patients.

Random-hexamer reverse transcription was applied to about 0.45 to 1 ug RNA. One entry per CDR3 protein, called by TCRdb with MiXCR from the immunoSEQ multiplex PCR reads. The sample records about 130,000 distinct CDR3 sequences, roughly 94% being singletons. This clonotype originated in a human donor with Susac syndrome. Sequencing was carried out using CD8+ T cells from PBMCs.

CDR3 sequence (DNA): TGTGCCAGCAGCGGAACGCCTGGGGTCTATGGCTACACCTTC. This gives the protein CASSGTPGVYGYTF. The chain combines TRBV7-6 with TRBJ1-2, with D unresolved. Germline V gives CDR1 SGHVS, CDR2 FNYEAQ. Trimming took off 5 bases at V and 4 bases at J, with 14 bases between the two ends. The CDR3 is 14 amino acids.